Listed below are T cell receptor beta chains from one sample, sequenced in a study of T-cell reconstitution after alpha-beta-depleted transplantation in children. One entry per CDR3 protein, called by TCRdb with MiXCR from the PCR reads. The table shows a few hundred thousand distinct CDR3 sequences, with 43% occurring only once. The material sequenced was PBMCs, taken before TCRalphabeta/CD19-depleted stem cell transplant. These receptor sequences come from a girl aged 2-10 years with aplastic anemia, due to receive a stem cell transplant. CDR3s include the opening cysteine and the closing phenylalanine or tryptophan. The D gene is left open where the match is weak. The listing skips clone size in some rows; elsewhere it reads once, few, many or a size class.

.	TRBV30	TRBJ2-7	TRBD2	CAWSVLWGGSYEQYF	TGTGCCTGGAGTGTACTTTGGGGGGGTTCTTACGAGCAGTACTTC
few	TRBV7-2	TRBJ2-3	TRBD2	CASSPPRLAGPDTQYF	TGTGCCAGCAGCCCCCCGAGACTAGCGGGACCAGATACGCAGTATTTT
few	TRBV7-9	TRBJ2-5	TRBD1	CASSLPWTGRETQYF	TGTGCCAGCAGCTTACCCTGGACAGGGAGGGAGACCCAGTACTTC
.	TRBV6-2/TRBV6-3	TRBJ2-2	TRBD2	CASSPRLAGEGNTGELFF	TGTGCCAGCAGTCCGCGACTAGCGGGAGAGGGCAACACCGGGGAGCTGTTTTTT
many	TRBV7-6	TRBJ1-1	TRBD1	CASSLPGQGAAEAFF	TGTGCCAGCAGCTTACCTGGACAGGGGGCTGCTGAAGCTTTCTTT
.	TRBV6-1	TRBJ2-5	.	CASSAGDIQETQYF	TGTGCCAGCAGTGCAGGGGATATCCAAGAGACCCAGTACTTC
.	TRBV5-6	TRBJ1-1	.	CASSSRARQAGFSTEAFF	TGTGCCAGCAGCTCTAGGGCTAGGCAGGCGGGTTTTTCGACTGAAGCTTTCTTT
few	TRBV7-6	TRBJ2-3	TRBD2	CASSKGLAGSDTQYF	TGTGCCAGCAGCAAGGGACTAGCGGGATCAGATACGCAGTATTTT
.	TRBV4-1	TRBJ2-5	TRBD2	CASSPVGLAEPLRTQYF	TGCGCCAGCAGCCCCGTCGGACTAGCGGAGCCTCTAAGGACCCAGTACTTC
.	TRBV5-1	TRBJ2-5	.	CASSLEWREETQYF	TGCGCCAGCAGCTTGGAGTGGAGGGAAGAGACCCAGTACTTC
.	TRBV6-5	TRBJ2-2	TRBD1	CASSYSIRGLYTGELFF	TGTGCCAGCAGTTACTCGATCAGGGGGCTTTACACCGGGGAGCTGTTTTTT
.	TRBV12-3/TRBV12-4	TRBJ1-2	.	CASSLGALYGYTF	TGTGCCAGCAGTTTGGGGGCCCTCTATGGCTACACCTTC